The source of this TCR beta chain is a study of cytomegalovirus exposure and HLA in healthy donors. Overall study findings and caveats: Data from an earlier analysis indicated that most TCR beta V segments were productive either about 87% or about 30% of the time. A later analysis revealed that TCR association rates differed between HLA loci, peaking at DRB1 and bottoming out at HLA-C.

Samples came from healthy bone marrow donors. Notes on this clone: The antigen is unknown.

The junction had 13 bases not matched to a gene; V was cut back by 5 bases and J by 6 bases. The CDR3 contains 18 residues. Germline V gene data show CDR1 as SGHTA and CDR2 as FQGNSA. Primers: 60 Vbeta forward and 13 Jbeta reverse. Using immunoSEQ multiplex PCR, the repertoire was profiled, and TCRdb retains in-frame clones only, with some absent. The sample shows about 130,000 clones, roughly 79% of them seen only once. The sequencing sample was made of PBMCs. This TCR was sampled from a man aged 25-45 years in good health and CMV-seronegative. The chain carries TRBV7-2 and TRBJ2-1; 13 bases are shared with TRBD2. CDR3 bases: TGTGCCAGCAGCGCGAGGACTAGCGGGAGTTTTATCGGCAATGAGCAGTTCTTC. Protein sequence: CASSARTSGSFIGNEQFF. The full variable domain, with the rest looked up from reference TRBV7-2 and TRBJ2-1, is GAGVSQSPSNKVTEKGKDVELRCDPISGHTALYWYRQSLGQGLEFLIYFQGNSAPDKSGLPSDRFSAERTGGSVSTLTIQRTQQEDSAVYLCASSARTSGSFIGNEQFFGPGTRLTVL.